This T cell receptor (beta chain) comes out of a study of T cell repertoires in aging, cancer and after chemotherapy. Background on the study: Chronic lymphocytic leukemia patients on fludarabine- or bendamustine-based regimens gave paired samples before and after chemotherapy. Study-wide points: Thymic emigration or peripheral T cell expansion may be impaired by lymphoid organ infiltration in hematological cancer. Rebound thymic output was suggested by rising median generation probability during chemotherapy in each cancer cohort. Untreated cancer patients had significantly lower blood TCR diversity than age-matched healthy donors.

Amplification of TCR beta used genomic DNA extracted from peripheral blood. This clonotype has a handful of counts. No antigen is known for it. Trimming took 0 bases from V and 6 from J; bases not matched to a gene: 5. This CDR3 contains 15 residues. Germline CDR1 is GTSNPN and CDR2 is SVGIG (reference sequence). A mixed TRB-A/B primer pool amplified rearranged TRB by multiplex touch-down PCR. TCRdb re-analysed the multiplex PCR reads in MiXCR, keeping a single row per CDR3 protein. Found here are approximately 4,000 distinct CDR3 sequences, approximately 40% of them singletons; the top ten hold 3% to 4.5%.

Sequencing was performed on blood. The chain is built from TRBV30 and TRBJ2-2, with 9 positions matching TRBD2. This TCR came from a human donor with a blood cancer. CDR3 protein: CAWSVVAGAPGELFF. Here the CDR3 DNA reads TGTGCCTGGAGTGTAGTAGCGGGGGCCCCCGGGGAGCTGTTTTTT.